The entry that follows covers one TCR beta chain sequence. This entry belongs to a study of technical replicates of blood from several donors. The assay was immunoSEQ multiplex PCR, and TCRdb's table has in-frame clones only and misses some. In the table there are fewer than 15,000 clones, around 95% of which are singletons. Unmatched junction bases numbered 7, after V lost 0 bases and J lost 2 bases. This CDR3 has 17 amino acids. Looked up from germline, CDR1 is MGHRA and CDR2 is YSYEKL. The sample comprised PBMCs. This clonotype was sampled from a human donor in good health. The chain couples TRBV4-1 to TRBJ1-5; 7 nucleotides match TRBD1. CDR3 protein: CASSQDPGQRGNQPQHF. The CDR3 bases are TGCGCCAGCAGCCAAGACCCGGGACAGCGGGGCAATCAGCCCCAGCATTTT.